Listed below are T cell receptor beta chains from one sample, sequenced in a study of shared clonotypes between healthy human individuals. The data were produced by immunoSEQ multiplex PCR, yet TCRdb's version contains in-frame clones alone and is incomplete. This sample has fewer than 600,000 clones; more than 70% occur once, and the top ten carry about 11%. The specimen sequenced was PBMCs. These TCRs come from a woman between 35 and 50 years old in good health. Some clones in this sample may be carry-over from other donors' samples. The CDR3 runs from the conserved cysteine through the conserved F or W. Fields, in order: CDR3 length, J gene, V gene, CDR3 protein.

17 TRBJ2-1 TRBV7-3 CASSLTGDGIYGNEQFF
13 TRBJ2-3 TRBV9 CASSVQAADTQYF
13 TRBJ2-3 TRBV6-6 CASSYRSTDTQYF
12 . TRBV4-2 CASSQEGYEQYF
14 TRBJ2-1 TRBV18 CASSPLLASPEQFF
19 TRBJ1-5 TRBV19 CASSRRTGRALNSNQPQHF
14 TRBJ2-7 TRBV19 CASSMTGQLLEQYF
16 TRBJ2-7 TRBV27 CASSFGRGLASGTLYF
16 TRBJ2-1 TRBV7-2 CASSLAADSSYNEQFF
15 TRBJ2-7 TRBV25-1 CASSNRDRGFHEQYF
14 TRBJ2-4 TRBV19 CASSGVGAVNIQYF
13 . TRBV25-1 CASSTHRTHEQYF
12 TRBJ2-1 TRBV11-2 CASSGSEGEQFF
12 TRBJ2-2 TRBV5-1 CASSLGAGELFF
15 TRBJ2-7 TRBV12-2 CASRLGRDYHYEQYF
14 TRBJ1-1 TRBV2 CASTWVFFATEAFF
16 TRBJ2-7 TRBV5-1 CASSLQGRSLLDEQYF
15 TRBJ1-4 TRBV19 CASSRGPTANEKLFF
11 TRBJ2-7 TRBV2 CASSDYYEQYF
12 TRBJ1-2 TRBV30 CAWARGLWGYTF
14 TRBJ1-2 TRBV5-4 CASSLDAGDEGYTF
13 TRBJ1-4 TRBV18 CASSPSASEKLFF
14 TRBJ1-1 TRBV30 CAWRRVGVNTEAFF
14 TRBJ2-1 TRBV7-3 CASSLAGLANEQFF
13 TRBJ1-1 TRBV30 CAWSVHGNTEAFF
14 TRBJ2-5 TRBV11-2 CASSLIVGGETQYF
15 TRBJ1-5 TRBV28 CASSLGPGSNQPQHF